This T cell receptor (beta chain) was documented in a study of T cell responses to AZD1222 COVID-19 vaccine. Study findings and constraints: Unmutated variant regions are reportedly targeted by nearly half of spike-specific TCRs. Clonal diversity was possibly underestimated; the donors were predominantly white British and more often female. None of the repertoires were sampled until the peak T cell response had passed.

The CDR3 has 14 residues. With 3 bases removed from V and 2 bases from J, the gap between germline ends came to 8 bases. Germline V gene sequence: CDR1 MDHEN, CDR2 SYDVKM. Timing groups of about 4 and about 12 weeks for second doses were pooled. Libraries were prepared by immunoSEQ multiplex PCR; TCRdb keeps only in-frame clonotypes and omits some of them. The profile shows around 54,000 clones, 75% to 90% of them singletons. On this clone itself: The antigen remains undetermined.

The receptor was isolated from an adult who received the AZD1222 COVID-19 vaccine. This specimen consisted of peripheral blood, obtained 28 days after the second AZD1222 dose. The chain couples TRBV28 to TRBJ1-5, with D tentatively TRBD1 (5 bases). The CDR3 bases are TGTGCCAGCAGTTTTAGCAGGGGCAATCAGCCCCAGCATTTT. Residues: CASSFSRGNQPQHF.